The 26 T cell receptor beta chains in this list originate from one sample, sequenced in a study of OX40 agonist ivuxolimab in advanced cancers. This table comes from immunoSEQ multiplex PCR, and its TCRdb copy is limited to in-frame clones, with some not included. This sample has fewer than 75,000 clones, with around 90% found just once. This material consisted of CD4+ or CD8+ T cells sorted from blood, taken in a trial of the OX40 agonist ivuxolimab. The source of these receptors is an adult with an advanced solid tumor such as melanoma, head and neck, liver or kidney cancer.

The CDR3 loop reads CASSRDRDRTDTQYF. The CDR3 DNA is TGTGCCAGTAGTAGGGACAGGGACCGCACAGATACGCAGTATTTT. The chain employs TRBV19 and TRBJ2-3; 9 nucleotides agree with TRBD1. Germline V lookup: CDR1 LNHDA, CDR2 SQIVND (reference sequence). This CDR3 is 15 amino acids long. V dropped 4 bases and J dropped 1; count of bases not matched to a gene: 3. Full variable domain (outside the CDR3, taken from reference TRBV19 and TRBJ2-3): DGGITQSPKYLFRKEGQNVTLSCEQNLNHDAMYWYRQDPGQGLRLIYYSQIVNDFQKGDIAEGYSVSREKKESFPLTVTSAQKNPTAFYLCASSRDRDRTDTQYFGPGTRLTVL.

CDR3 residues: CATSREQGGSGNTIYF. The CDR3 DNA sequence: TGTGCCACCAGCAGAGAGCAGGGAGGGTCTGGAAACACCATATATTTT. The genes are TRBV15 and TRBJ1-3; maybe TRBD1 (5 bases). Trimming cost V 0 bases and J 1 base, with 10 bases left between them. The CDR3 covers 16 residues. Germline CDR1 and CDR2: LNHNV and YYDKDF (reference sequence). Looking up the rest from reference TRBV15 and TRBJ1-3 gives the full variable domain: DAMVIQNPRYQVTQFGKPVTLSCSQTLNHNVMYWYQQKSSQAPKLLFHYYDKDFNNEADTPDNFQSRRPNTSFCFLDIRSPGLGDTAMYLCATSREQGGSGNTIYFGEGSWLTVV.

The V call is TRBV29-1, the J call TRBJ2-2; 7 bases are shared with TRBD2. CDR3 size: 14 residues. Germline lookup yields CDR1 SQVTM and CDR2 ANQGSEA. V lost 2 bases and J lost 6; bases outside the gene matches: 6. In DNA form, the CDR3 reads TGCAGCGTTGAACGGGACTACGGTGCCGGGGAGCTGTTTTTT. Its protein is CSVERDYGAGELFF.

The chain links TRBV19 to TRBJ2-5, with D possibly called TRBD1 or TRBD2 (5 bases each). The germline gives CDR1 LNHDA, CDR2 SQIVND (reference sequence). This CDR3 has 13 residues. The V end lost 6 bases, the J end lost 4 bases, and 12 bases lay between the germline ends. This CDR3 is CASRGWGIETQYF. CDR3 in DNA: TGTGCCAGTAGAGGCTGGGGGATAGAGACCCAGTACTTC. The full variable domain, with the rest looked up from reference TRBV19 and TRBJ2-5, is DGGITQSPKYLFRKEGQNVTLSCEQNLNHDAMYWYRQDPGQGLRLIYYSQIVNDFQKGDIAEGYSVSREKKESFPLTVTSAQKNPTAFYLCASRGWGIETQYFGPGTRLLVL.

The V call is TRBV5-1, the J call TRBJ2-1; no reliable D call. The ends were cut back, 4 bases at V and 3 bases at J, with 11 bases in the middle. Looked up from germline, CDR1 is SGHRS and CDR2 is YFSETQ. The CDR3 has 14 amino acids. The CDR3 DNA is TGCGCCAGCAGCCGTGACAACCTCTACAATGAGCAGTTCTTC. Residues: CASSRDNLYNEQFF.

This rearrangement joins TRBV30 to TRBJ1-6; D unclear. V lost 1 base, J lost 7 bases, and 5 bases lay in between. Germline CDR1 GTSNPN, CDR2 SVGIG (reference sequence). The CDR3 totals 12 residues. The DNA of the CDR3 is TGTGCCTGGAGTGGCGAAAATTCACCCCTCCACTTT. Amino acid sequence: CAWSGENSPLHF.

The chain recombines TRBV13 with TRBJ1-5; D remains ambiguous. Trimming stripped 4 bases from V and 5 bases from J, with 12 bases between. This CDR3 is built from 14 residues. The germline V gene encodes CDR1 PRHDT and CDR2 FYEKMQ (reference sequence). The CDR3 reads CASSYGMSDQPQHF. Written as DNA, the CDR3 is TGTGCCAGCAGCTACGGGATGTCGGATCAGCCCCAGCATTTT.

This clone was detected a few times. J is TRBJ2-5 and V is TRBV25-1, with 14 bases fitting TRBD2. Looked up from germline, CDR1 is MGHDK and CDR2 is SYGVNS. The CDR3 runs to 16 residues. V shed 4 bases, J shed 4 bases, and the junction held 5 bases outside the gene matches. Here the CDR3 reads CASSVGTSGSLETQYF. The DNA of the CDR3 is TGTGCCAGCAGTGTTGGGACTAGCGGGAGCCTAGAGACCCAGTACTTC.

The genes are TRBV27 and TRBJ1-4, with D possibly matching TRBD1 (6 bases). The CDR3 is made up of 15 amino acids. Trimming took 6 bases from V and 2 from J, leaving 13 bases between them. Looked up from germline, CDR1 is MNHEY and CDR2 is SMNVEV (reference sequence). DNA of the CDR3: TGTGCCAGCAGGATCAGGGGTACGACTAATGAAAAACTGTTTTTT. It encodes CASRIRGTTNEKLFF.

The chain recombines TRBV2 with TRBJ2-1; 7 bases fit TRBD2. CDR3 length: 16 amino acids. The germline V gene has CDR1 SNHLY and CDR2 FYNNEI. Unmatched junction bases numbered 3, after V lost 0 bases and J lost 1 base. CDR3 coding DNA: TGTGCCAGCAGTGAAGCCGGACTAGTTTCCTACAATGAGCAGTTCTTC. Its translation: CASSEAGLVSYNEQFF.

The chain is built from TRBV18 and TRBJ2-7; 11 nucleotides match TRBD1. CDR3 length: 15 amino acids. With V trimmed by 0 bases and J by 5 bases, 3 bases remained unmatched. The germline V gene has CDR1 KGHSH and CDR2 LQKENI. CDR3 sequence: CASSPPGTGGNEQYF. Written as DNA, the CDR3 is TGTGCCAGCTCACCACCGGGGACAGGGGGGAACGAGCAGTACTTC.

The chain links TRBV5-6 to TRBJ1-3; D unclear. The CDR3 has 13 amino acids. Deletions cut 4 bases from V and 5 bases from J, with 10 bases between. CDR1 and CDR2 (germline): SGHDT, YYEEEE. The CDR3 bases are TGTGCCAGCAGCACGACGGGGAGAAACACCATATATTTT. As protein: CASSTTGRNTIYF.

The chain recombines TRBV10-2 with TRBJ1-2; 8 nucleotides agree with TRBD1. V gave up 8 bases and J gave up 0 bases; unmatched junction bases: 8. This CDR3 comprises 15 residues. Germline CDR1 and CDR2: WSHSY and SAAADI. The CDR3 nucleotides read TGCGCCAGCCATCGACAGGGGTCAACTAACTATGGCTACACCTTC. Translated: CASHRQGSTNYGYTF.

The J gene is TRBJ2-6, the V gene TRBV28; D may be TRBD1 or TRBD2 (5 bases each). CDR1 is MDHEN, CDR2 SYDVKM, per germline. V lost 3 bases to trimming and J lost 0 bases, with 9 bases between them. The CDR3 runs 16 residues. The CDR3 coding sequence is TGTGCCAGCAGTTTGAGGGGTGGCTCTGGGGCCAACGTCCTGACTTTC. Translated: CASSLRGGSGANVLTF.

Only one count was recorded for this clone. This chain connects TRBV28 to TRBJ1-2, with D perhaps TRBD1 (6 bases). Germline V gene lookup returns CDR1 MDHEN and CDR2 SYDVKM. The germline V and J ends were trimmed by 10 bases and 8 bases, with 17 bases remaining between them. This CDR3 region has 12 residues. The CDR3 region is CATRRGAIGYTF. The CDR3 coding sequence is TGTGCCACCCGAAGGGGGGCCATCGGCTACACCTTC.

This clone appeared a few times. The J gene is TRBJ1-5, the V gene TRBV5-6, with a weak D call TRBD1 (6 bases). The CDR3 length is 14 residues. Germline assignment: CDR1 SGHDT and CDR2 YYEEEE. Trimming removed 0 bases at V and 6 bases at J, with 10 bases between. CDR3 in DNA: TGTGCCAGCAGCTTGGCCCAACAGGGTCAGCCCCAGCATTTT. Translation: CASSLAQQGQPQHF. Complete variable domain (other parts from reference TRBV5-6 and TRBJ1-5): DAGVTQSPTHLIKTRGQQVTLRCSPKSGHDTVSWYQQALGQGPQFIFQYYEEEERQRGNFPDRFSGHQFPNYSSELNVNALLLGDSALYLCASSLAQQGQPQHFGDGTRLSIL.

This rearrangement joins TRBV6-6 to TRBJ1-5; possible D gene TRBD1, 6 bases. Per germline, CDR1 MNHNY and CDR2 SVGAGI (reference sequence). This CDR3 region has 12 residues. Trimming took off 7 bases at V and 7 bases at J, with 11 bases between the two ends. The CDR3 loop is CASTQGGQPQHF. The CDR3 region has the DNA TGTGCCAGCACCCAAGGGGGACAGCCCCAGCATTTT.

The chain has TRBV7-3 and TRBJ2-6; D gene uncertain. The V gene's germline CDR1 is SGHTA and CDR2 FQGTGA. The CDR3 loop spans 13 amino acids. V gave up 5 bases and J gave up 2 bases, with 4 bases separating them. The CDR3 region is CASSPPGANVLTF. CDR3 nucleotides: TGTGCCAGCAGCCCCCCTGGGGCCAACGTCCTGACTTTC.

The V call is TRBV5-1, the J call TRBJ1-4; 10 nucleotides match TRBD1. Germline-derived CDR1 and CDR2 are SGHRS and YFSETQ. J was trimmed by 5 bases and V by 3 bases; bases with no gene match: 7. CDR3 length: 16 residues. The CDR3 protein is CASSSGQGTNNEKLFF. CDR3 sequence (DNA): TGCGCCAGCAGCTCGGGACAGGGGACTAACAATGAAAAACTGTTTTTT.

The V call is TRBV2, the J call TRBJ1-4, with a possible D match to TRBD1 (5 bases). The V and J ends lost 6 bases and 2 bases respectively, with 13 bases between them. In germline, CDR1 is SNHLY, CDR2 FYNNEI. This CDR3 region has 15 residues. CDR3: CASRTVRGTNEKLFF. The CDR3 bases are TGTGCCAGCAGGACCGTACGGGGGACTAATGAAAAACTGTTTTTT.

The V call is TRBV5-5, the J call TRBJ2-7; no clear D gene. V lost 2 bases, J lost 3 bases, and 6 bases lay in between. The CDR3 runs to 12 residues. Germline CDR1 reads SGHKS; CDR2 reads YYEKEE (reference sequence). The CDR3 protein is CASSFWDYEQYF. For the CDR3, the DNA is TGTGCCAGCAGCTTCTGGGACTACGAGCAGTACTTC. Full variable domain (outside the CDR3, taken from reference TRBV5-5 and TRBJ2-7): DAGVTQSPTHLIKTRGQQVTLRCSPISGHKSVSWYQQVLGQGPQFIFQYYEKEERGRGNFPDRFSARQFPNYSSELNVNALLLGDSALYLCASSFWDYEQYFGPGTRLTVT.

The rearrangement joins TRBV10-3 to TRBJ1-2, with 12 bases lining up with TRBD1. V lost 3 bases, J lost 8 bases, and 10 bases stayed unmatched. The CDR3 length is 16 residues. The germline V gene encodes CDR1 ENHRY and CDR2 SYGVKD. CDR3 sequence: CAISDRGTGGDRGYTF. CDR3 nucleotides: TGTGCCATCAGTGACCGCGGGACAGGGGGCGATCGCGGCTACACCTTC.

The chain combines TRBV6-1 with TRBJ2-6; D is ambiguous. The germline gives CDR1 MNHNS, CDR2 SASEGT. The CDR3 loop spans 17 amino acids. V shed 1 base and J shed 2 bases, with 12 bases lying between them. The CDR3 loop reads CASSEDLGKAGANVLTF. Here the CDR3 DNA reads TGTGCCAGCAGTGAAGATCTGGGTAAGGCTGGGGCCAACGTCCTGACTTTC.

Concerning this clone: The same CDR3 can be traced to other DNA sequences in this sample. The chain carries TRBV9 and TRBJ2-1, with 7 bases matching TRBD2. With V trimmed by 0 bases and J by 3 bases, 3 bases remained unmatched. The CDR3 consists of 15 residues. CDR1 is SGDLS, CDR2 YYNGEE, per germline. The CDR3 DNA reads TGTGCCAGCAGCGTAGGGGCTAGCGGCTACAATGAGCAGTTCTTC. The encoded protein is CASSVGASGYNEQFF.

The chain recombines TRBV7-2 with TRBJ2-7; 7 nucleotides line up with TRBD1. Germline CDR1 and CDR2: SGHTA and FQGNSA. Trimming cost V 3 bases and J 6 bases; bases outside gene matches: 8. This CDR3 has 14 amino acids. CDR3 region: CASSFTGTAGEQYF. CDR3 bases: TGTGCCAGCAGCTTTACCGGGACAGCCGGCGAGCAGTACTTC.

With regard to this clone: A read error may account for a junction end that differs from germline. The chain couples TRBV7-7 to TRBJ2-2; D might be TRBD1 (5 bases). Germline CDR1 SSHAT, CDR2 FNYEAQ (reference sequence). CDR3 length: 14 amino acids. The CDR3 DNA follows: TGTGCTAGCAGCAAGAAAGGGGACACCGGGGAGCTGTTTTTT. The encoded protein is CASSKKGDTGELFF. Filled out from reference TRBV7-7 and TRBJ2-2, the complete variable domain reads GAGVSQSPRYKVTKRGQDVTLRCDPISSHATLYWYQQALGQGPEFLTYFNYEAQPDKSGLPSDRFSAERPEGSISTLTIQRTEQRDSAMYRCASSKKGDTGELFFGEGSRLTVL.